Presented here are 24 T cell receptor beta chains from one specimen sequenced in a study of control samples from healthy donors and cancer patients. TCRdb keeps only in-frame clones here, not all; method: immunoSEQ multiplex PCR. The profile covers about 160,000 clones, with 94% appearing a single time and 11% to 15% taken by the ten largest. The sample comprised PBMCs. All receptors come from a man aged 55 to 70 with colorectal cancer.

CDR3 sequence reads: CASSQEQDSNQPQHF. The CDR3 region has the DNA TGTGCCAGCAGCCAAGAACAGGATAGCAATCAGCCCCAGCATTTT. The chain recombines TRBV4-2 with TRBJ1-5, with a tentative D call TRBD1 (5 bases). This CDR3 region has 15 residues. Trimming cost V 0 bases and J 0 bases, with 6 bases left between them. Germline values: CDR1 LGHNA, CDR2 YNFKEQ.

Here the CDR3 reads CASQEGPGTEAFF. The CDR3 region has the DNA TGTGCCAGCCAAGAGGGTCCGGGCACTGAAGCTTTCTTT. The chain is built from TRBV12-3 or TRBV12-4 and TRBJ1-1; D is undetermined. The ends were cut back, 8 bases at V and 4 bases at J, with 14 bases in the middle. The CDR3 totals 13 residues.

The chain recombines TRBV18 with TRBJ2-1; D uncertain. CDR1 is KGHSH, CDR2 LQKENI, per germline. Deletions cut 0 bases from V and 5 bases from J, with 5 bases between. This CDR3 is 13 amino acids long. CDR3 coding DNA: TGTGCCAGCTCACCACCAGCCGACAATGAGCAGTTCTTC. Translation gives CASSPPADNEQFF.

J is TRBJ2-7 and V is TRBV19; TRBD1 matches at 11 bases. J lost 2 bases, V lost 4 bases, and 1 base had no gene match. The germline gives CDR1 LNHDA, CDR2 SQIVND (reference sequence). The CDR3 has 14 amino acids. In nucleotides, the CDR3 is TGTGCCAGTAGTACGGGACAGGGGGCCTACGAGCAGTACTTC. Amino acid sequence: CASSTGQGAYEQYF.

V is TRBV30 and J is TRBJ2-7; D not certain. The CDR3 is made up of 14 amino acids. CDR1 is GTSNPN and CDR2 is SVGIG in the germline V gene (reference sequence). Trimming took 4 bases from V and 5 from J, leaving 18 bases between them. The CDR3 DNA reads TGTGCCTGGACCACCATACTGGGTGACCACGAGCAGTACTTC. It encodes CAWTTILGDHEQYF. Using reference TRBV30 and TRBJ2-7 for the parts outside the CDR3, the full variable domain is SQTIHQWPATLVQPVGSPLSLECTVEGTSNPNLYWYRQAAGRGLQLLFYSVGIGQISSEVPQNLSASRPQDRQFILSSKKLLLSDSGFYLCAWTTILGDHEQYFGPGTRLTVT.

The chain uses TRBV3-1 (or the pseudogene TRBV3-2) and TRBJ1-3; possibly TRBD1 for D (5 bases). The CDR3 sequence is 16 residues long. Trimming removed 0 bases at V and 0 bases at J, with 9 bases between. Germline CDR1 reads LGHDT; CDR2 reads YNNKEL (reference sequence). Written as DNA, the CDR3 is TGTGCCAGCAGCCAAGATCCGGGGCGCTCTGGAAACACCATATATTTT. Translating gives CASSQDPGRSGNTIYF.

The genes are TRBV5-6 and TRBJ2-2; tentatively, D is TRBD2 (6 bases). Germline CDR1 SGHDT, CDR2 YYEEEE. V lost 0 bases and J 1 base, leaving 10 bases between the germline ends. The CDR3 extends over 16 amino acids. The chain's CDR3 is CASSLDAGLNTGELFF. For the CDR3, the DNA is TGTGCCAGCAGCTTGGATGCGGGGCTGAACACCGGGGAGCTGTTTTTT.

J is TRBJ1-1 and V is TRBV5-1; the D is unclear. The CDR3 is 13 amino acids. Trimming pared 1 base from V and 3 bases from J, leaving 7 bases between. Germline loops: CDR1 SGHRS, CDR2 YFSETQ. CDR3 bases: TGCGCCAGCAGCTTGTGGGGTGACACTGAAGCTTTCTTT. The encoded protein is CASSLWGDTEAFF.

The V and J genes are TRBV7-2 and TRBJ1-3, with D possibly TRBD1 on 5 matching bases. V lost 3 bases and J 0 bases, leaving 12 bases between the germline ends. The CDR3 is made up of 16 amino acids. Germline loops: CDR1 SGHTA, CDR2 FQGNSA. CDR3 nucleotide sequence: TGTGCCAGCAGCTTCGGGACGGGGAGCTCTGGAAACACCATATATTTT. As protein: CASSFGTGSSGNTIYF.

This chain links TRBV4-1 with TRBJ1-2, with TRBD1 matching over 7 bases. This CDR3 contains 16 residues. Germline values: CDR1 MGHRA, CDR2 YSYEKL. With V trimmed by 1 base and J by 5 bases, 10 bases remained unmatched. CDR3 sequence: CASSQAPGGQRYGYTF. CDR3 nucleotide sequence: TGCGCCAGCAGCCAAGCCCCAGGGGGGCAGAGGTATGGCTACACCTTC.

The chain uses TRBV5-6 and TRBJ2-4, with TRBD1 matching over 9 bases. With V trimmed by 4 bases and J by 8 bases, 16 bases remained unmatched. Germline V gene sequence: CDR1 SGHDT, CDR2 YYEEEE. CDR3 length: 17 amino acids. The CDR3 region has the DNA TGTGCCAGCAGCCCTCCGGCCGGGACAGGGAATGATTACATTCAGTACTTC. It yields the protein CASSPPAGTGNDYIQYF.

This clone occurred a few times. The chain carries TRBV18 and TRBJ2-3, with D possibly matching TRBD1 (6 bases). This CDR3 has 16 amino acids. From germline, CDR1 is KGHSH and CDR2 LQKENI. Trimming stripped 0 bases from V and 0 bases from J, with 10 bases between. CDR3 nucleotide sequence: TGTGCCAGCTCACCACCCCAGGGGATAAGCACAGATACGCAGTATTTT. It is translated as CASSPPQGISTDTQYF.

This chain links TRBV12-3 or TRBV12-4 with TRBJ2-3, with D perhaps TRBD1 (5 bases). The ends were cut back, 4 bases at V and 7 bases at J, with 9 bases in the middle. This CDR3 has 12 residues. The CDR3 here is CASSWGDNTQYF. CDR3 nucleotides: TGTGCCAGCAGTTGGGGCGATAATACGCAGTATTTT.

The DNA of the CDR3 is TGTGCCAGCAGCTTGGGTCAAAGGTGGAATGAGCAGTTCTTC. It yields the protein CASSLGQRWNEQFF. The J gene is TRBJ2-1, the V gene TRBV5-8; D remains unclear. Germline-derived CDR1 and CDR2 are SGHTS and YDEGEE. Trimming removed 0 bases at V and 7 bases at J, with 11 bases between. The CDR3 totals 14 residues.

The chain has TRBV12-3 or TRBV12-4 and TRBJ1-2; 8 nucleotides match TRBD1. Trimming took 6 bases from V and 7 from J; bases not matched to a gene: 7. The CDR3 loop spans 13 amino acids. The CDR3 DNA sequence: TGTGCCAGCAGCCGACAGGGGCGCGTTGGCTACACCTTC. Protein: CASSRQGRVGYTF.

Only one count was recorded for this clone. V and J are TRBV11-3 and TRBJ2-2, with D tentatively TRBD1 (5 bases). Trimming stripped 5 bases from V and 5 bases from J, with 21 bases between. In germline, CDR1 is SGHNT, CDR2 YENEEA. The CDR3 extends over 17 amino acids. CDR3 coding DNA: TGTGCCAGCAGCGCCGACGCGGTAAAGGGGTTGACCGGGGAGCTGTTTTTT. Amino acid sequence: CASSADAVKGLTGELFF.

The sample holds one count of this clone. J is TRBJ2-1 and V is TRBV4-1, with 8 bases aligning to TRBD2. This CDR3 comprises 19 residues. Germline V lookup: CDR1 MGHRA, CDR2 YSYEKL. V gave up 0 bases and J gave up 5 bases; unmatched junction bases: 15. CDR3 loop: CASSQEDNHQAGANNEQFF. The CDR3 DNA is TGCGCCAGCAGCCAAGAGGATAACCACCAAGCGGGGGCGAACAATGAGCAGTTCTTC.

J is TRBJ2-1 and V is TRBV5-1; 7 bases are shared with TRBD1. V was clipped by 3 bases and J by 4 bases; unmatched bases: 7. The length of the CDR3 is 15 residues. Per the germline V gene, CDR1 is SGHRS and CDR2 is YFSETQ. CDR3 DNA sequence: TGCGCCAGCAGCTATGCCGGGACAGATTACAATGAGCAGTTCTTC. Translation gives CASSYAGTDYNEQFF.

V is TRBV19 and J is TRBJ2-2, with TRBD1 matching 8 bases. J was trimmed by 1 base and V by 6 bases; bases with no gene match: 7. The CDR3 is made up of 16 amino acids. Germline CDR1 LNHDA, CDR2 SQIVND (reference sequence). This chain's CDR3 is CASSIPGQVNTGELFF. CDR3 nucleotides: TGTGCCAGTAGCATACCGGGACAGGTGAACACCGGGGAGCTGTTTTTT.

Remarks on this clone: This same CDR3 is encoded by further DNA sequences in the sample. J is TRBJ2-1 and V is TRBV12-3 or TRBV12-4; D may be TRBD1 or TRBD2 (5 bases each). The V end lost 1 base, the J end lost 6 bases, and 7 bases lay between the germline ends. The CDR3 is 13 residues long. Here the CDR3 reads CASSLGGGNEQFF. The CDR3, as DNA: TGTGCCAGCAGTTTAGGTGGGGGCAATGAGCAGTTCTTC.

CDR3 loop: CAWSVGGGIIYGYTF. The CDR3 DNA sequence: TGTGCCTGGAGTGTGGGGGGAGGGATTATCTATGGCTACACCTTC. This rearrangement joins TRBV30 to TRBJ1-2, with a tentative D call TRBD1 (5 bases). This CDR3 has 15 residues. Germline lookup yields CDR1 GTSNPN and CDR2 SVGIG (reference sequence). Trimming cost V 0 bases and J 4 bases, with 15 bases left between them.

The chain combines TRBV5-1 with TRBJ2-2; 9 nucleotides line up with TRBD1. CDR1 is SGHRS, CDR2 YFSETQ, per germline. V shed 0 bases and J 4 bases; nucleotides not matched to a gene: 7. The CDR3 runs 17 residues. CDR3 in amino acids: CASSLVPQGAGTGELFF. The CDR3 DNA reads as TGCGCCAGCAGCTTGGTCCCACAGGGGGCGGGCACCGGGGAGCTGTTTTTT. Supplemented by reference TRBV5-1 and TRBJ2-2, the full variable domain reads KAGVTQTPRYLIKTRGQQVTLSCSPISGHRSVSWYQQTPGQGLQFLFEYFSETQRNKGNFPGRFSGRQFSNSRSEMNVSTLELGDSALYLCASSLVPQGAGTGELFFGEGSRLTVL.

The CDR3 loop is CTSRGDGNTGELFF. The CDR3 DNA reads as TGCACCAGCAGGGGGGACGGGAACACCGGGGAGCTGTTTTTT. The V call is TRBV1, the J call TRBJ2-2. TRBV1 is a pseudogene. This CDR3 is 14 amino acids long.

This chain joins TRBV6-5 and TRBJ1-6; possible D gene TRBD1, 5 bases. There are 15 residues in the CDR3. V gave up 5 bases and J gave up 7 bases, with 15 bases separating them. The V gene's germline CDR1 is MNHEY and CDR2 SVGAGI. The chain's CDR3 is CASSQEGLRNSPLHF. CDR3 nucleotide sequence: TGTGCCAGCAGTCAGGAGGGACTCCGAAATTCACCCCTCCACTTT.